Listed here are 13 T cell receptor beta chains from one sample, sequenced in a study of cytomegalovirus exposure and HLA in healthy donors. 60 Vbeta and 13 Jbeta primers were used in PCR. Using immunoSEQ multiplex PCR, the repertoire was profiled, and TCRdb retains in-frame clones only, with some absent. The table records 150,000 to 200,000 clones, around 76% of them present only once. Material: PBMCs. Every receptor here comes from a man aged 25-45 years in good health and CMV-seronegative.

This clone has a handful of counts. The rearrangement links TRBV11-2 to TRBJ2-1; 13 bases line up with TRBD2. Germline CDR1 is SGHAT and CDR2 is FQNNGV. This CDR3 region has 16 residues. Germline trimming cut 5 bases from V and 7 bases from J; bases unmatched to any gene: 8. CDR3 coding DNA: TGTGCCAGCAGCGTTGCCGGACTAGCGGGAGTAAATGAGCAGTTCTTC. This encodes CASSVAGLAGVNEQFF.

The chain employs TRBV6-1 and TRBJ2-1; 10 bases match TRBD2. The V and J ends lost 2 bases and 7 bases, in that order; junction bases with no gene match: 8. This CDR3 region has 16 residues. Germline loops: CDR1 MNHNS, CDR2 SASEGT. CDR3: CASSEQASGSQNEQFF. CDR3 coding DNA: TGTGCCAGCAGTGAACAGGCTAGCGGGAGCCAAAATGAGCAGTTCTTC.

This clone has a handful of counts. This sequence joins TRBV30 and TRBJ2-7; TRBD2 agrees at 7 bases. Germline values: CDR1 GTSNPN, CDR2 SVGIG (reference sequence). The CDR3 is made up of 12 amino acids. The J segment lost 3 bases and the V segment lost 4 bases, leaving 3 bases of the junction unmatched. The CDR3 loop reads CAWTSGNYEQYF. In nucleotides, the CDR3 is TGTGCCTGGACTAGCGGAAACTACGAGCAGTACTTC.

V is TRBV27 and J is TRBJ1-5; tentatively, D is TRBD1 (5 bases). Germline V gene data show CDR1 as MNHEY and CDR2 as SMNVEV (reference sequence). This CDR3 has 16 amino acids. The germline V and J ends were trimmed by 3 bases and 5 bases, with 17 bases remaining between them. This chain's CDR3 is CASSLGFSGIHQPQHF. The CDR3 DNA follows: TGTGCCAGCAGTTTGGGCTTTTCAGGGATCCATCAGCCCCAGCATTTT.

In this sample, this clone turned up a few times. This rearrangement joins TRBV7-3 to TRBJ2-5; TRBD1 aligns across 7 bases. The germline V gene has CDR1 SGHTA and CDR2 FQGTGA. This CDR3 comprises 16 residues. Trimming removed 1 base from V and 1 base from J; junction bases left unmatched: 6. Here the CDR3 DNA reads TGTGCCAGCAGCTTAATTGGTGACAGGGTCCAAGAGACCCAGTACTTC. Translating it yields CASSLIGDRVQETQYF.

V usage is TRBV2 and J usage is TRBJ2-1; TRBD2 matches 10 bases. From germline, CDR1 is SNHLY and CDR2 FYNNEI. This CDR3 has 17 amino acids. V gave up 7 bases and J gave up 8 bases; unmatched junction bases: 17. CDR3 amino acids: CASILGGIAGGHDEQFF. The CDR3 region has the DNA TGTGCCAGCATTCTCGGAGGTATAGCGGGAGGCCACGATGAGCAGTTCTTC.

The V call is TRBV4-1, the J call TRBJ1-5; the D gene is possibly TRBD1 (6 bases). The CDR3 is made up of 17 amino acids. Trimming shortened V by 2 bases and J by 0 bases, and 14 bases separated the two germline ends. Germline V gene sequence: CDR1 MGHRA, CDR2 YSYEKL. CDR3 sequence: CASSQRDTQGSNQPQHF. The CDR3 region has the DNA TGCGCCAGCAGCCAACGGGACACACAGGGTAGCAATCAGCCCCAGCATTTT.

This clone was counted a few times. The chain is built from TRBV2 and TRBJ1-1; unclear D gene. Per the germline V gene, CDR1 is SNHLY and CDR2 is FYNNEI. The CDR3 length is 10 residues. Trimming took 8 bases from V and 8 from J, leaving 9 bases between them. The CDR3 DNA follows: TGTGCCAGCGACAACAGAGAAGCTTTCTTT. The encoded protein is CASDNREAFF. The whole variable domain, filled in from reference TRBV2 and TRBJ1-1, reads EPEVTQTPSHQVTQMGQEVILRCVPISNHLYFYWYRQILGQKVEFLVSFYNNEISEKSEIFDDQFSVERPDGSNFTLKIRSTKLEDSAMYFCASDNREAFFGQGTRLTVV.

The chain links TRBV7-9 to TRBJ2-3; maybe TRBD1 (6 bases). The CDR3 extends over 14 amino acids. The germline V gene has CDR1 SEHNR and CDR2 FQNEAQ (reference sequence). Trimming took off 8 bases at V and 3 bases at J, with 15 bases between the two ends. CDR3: CASGDRPPTDTQYF. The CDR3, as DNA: TGTGCCAGCGGAGACAGGCCCCCTACAGATACGCAGTATTTT.

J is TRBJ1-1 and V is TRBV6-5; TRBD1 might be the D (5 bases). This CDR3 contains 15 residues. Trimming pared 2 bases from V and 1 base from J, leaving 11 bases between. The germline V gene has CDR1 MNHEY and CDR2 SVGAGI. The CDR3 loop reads CASSYPGTGNTEAFF. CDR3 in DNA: TGTGCCAGCAGTTACCCGGGCACAGGGAACACTGAAGCTTTCTTT.

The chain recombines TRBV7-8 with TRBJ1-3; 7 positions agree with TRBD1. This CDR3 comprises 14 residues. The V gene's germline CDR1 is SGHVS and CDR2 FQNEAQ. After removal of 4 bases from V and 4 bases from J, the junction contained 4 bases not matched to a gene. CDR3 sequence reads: CASSYRGSGNTIYF. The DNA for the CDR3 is TGTGCCAGCAGCTACAGGGGTTCCGGAAACACCATATATTTT.

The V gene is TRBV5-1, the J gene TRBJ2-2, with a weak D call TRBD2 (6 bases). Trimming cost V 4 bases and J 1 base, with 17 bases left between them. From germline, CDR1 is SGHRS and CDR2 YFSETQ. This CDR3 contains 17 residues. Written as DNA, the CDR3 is TGCGCCAGCAGCCCAACGTTAACTAGCCAGAACACCGGGGAGCTGTTTTTT. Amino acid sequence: CASSPTLTSQNTGELFF. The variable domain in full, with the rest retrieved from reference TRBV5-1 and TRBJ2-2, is KAGVTQTPRYLIKTRGQQVTLSCSPISGHRSVSWYQQTPGQGLQFLFEYFSETQRNKGNFPGRFSGRQFSNSRSEMNVSTLELGDSALYLCASSPTLTSQNTGELFFGEGSRLTVL.

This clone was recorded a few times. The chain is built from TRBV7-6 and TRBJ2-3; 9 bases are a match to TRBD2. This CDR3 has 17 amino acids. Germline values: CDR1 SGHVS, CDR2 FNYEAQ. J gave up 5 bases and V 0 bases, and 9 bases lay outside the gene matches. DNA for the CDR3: TGTGCCAGCAGCTTAGCGACGGCGGGAGGGCGGCTAGATACGCAGTATTTT. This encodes CASSLATAGGRLDTQYF.